One sample yielded the 12 T cell receptor beta chains listed below, sequenced in a study of T-cell reconstitution after alpha-beta-depleted transplantation in children. Unique molecular identifiers were built into the TCRbeta library. In TCRdb, the PCR reads were re-called with MiXCR into one record per CDR3 protein. Counted here are about 110,000 distinct CDR3 sequences, approximately 6% occurring once; the ten biggest clones make up roughly 25%. The sample in question was PBMCs, mostly from graft donor cells, obtained 360 days after TCRalphabeta/CD19-depleted stem cell transplant. These receptors were collected from a male patient under 10 years old who had a stem cell transplant for acute lymphoblastic leukemia, so the T cells may come from the graft donor.

This clonotype has ten or more counts. V and J are TRBV5-6 and TRBJ2-3; TRBD2 matches 13 bases. The CDR3 runs to 18 residues. J gave up 7 bases and V 0 bases, and 11 bases lay outside the gene matches. Per the germline V gene, CDR1 is SGHDT and CDR2 is YYEEEE. The CDR3 sequence is CASSLGAPTSGGGHTQYF. The CDR3 DNA reads as TGTGCCAGCAGCTTGGGTGCCCCTACTAGCGGGGGGGGACATACGCAGTATTTT.

This clonotype has only a few counts. The chain carries TRBV30 and TRBJ1-5; the D is unclear. CDR1 GTSNPN and CDR2 SVGIG come from the germline V gene (reference sequence). V was cut by 3 bases and J by 2 bases, with 17 bases left in between. The CDR3 is 16 residues long. CDR3 loop: CAWSSPGFWGNQPQHF. CDR3 DNA sequence: TGTGCCTGGAGCTCCCCTGGGTTCTGGGGCAATCAGCCCCAGCATTTT.

This clonotype turned up a few times. The chain carries TRBV18 and TRBJ2-7, with TRBD1 identical over 7 bases. Germline CDR1 is KGHSH and CDR2 is LQKENI. CDR3 length equals 14 residues. V gave up 3 bases and J gave up 4 bases; unmatched junction bases: 6. The CDR3 protein is CASSPLTGPYEQYF. The CDR3 nucleotides are TGTGCCAGCTCACCCTTGACAGGGCCATACGAGCAGTACTTC.

This clonotype was detected only once. This chain connects TRBV19 to TRBJ2-7, with no clear D. Trimming took 3 bases from V and 3 from J, leaving 9 bases between them. Germline CDR1 reads LNHDA; CDR2 reads SQIVND (reference sequence). The length of the CDR3 is 13 residues. This CDR3 is CASSIGLDYEQYF. CDR3 nucleotides: TGTGCCAGTAGTATTGGCCTAGACTACGAGCAGTACTTC.

The V and J genes are TRBV29-1 and TRBJ2-1; the D is unclear. The length of the CDR3 is 9 residues. Trimming removed 3 bases at V and 8 bases at J, with 2 bases between. Germline values: CDR1 SQVTM, CDR2 ANQGSEA. The CDR3 sequence is CSVDYEQFF. The CDR3 nucleotides are TGCAGCGTTGACTATGAGCAGTTCTTC.

CDR3 DNA sequence: TGTGCCAGCAGCTTCGACAGGGGAGGGAAGCCCCAGCATTTT. Translation gives CASSFDRGGKPQHF. The chain employs TRBV7-8 and TRBJ1-5; TRBD1 matches 8 bases. CDR3 size: 14 residues. Germline-derived CDR1 and CDR2 are SGHVS and FQNEAQ. With 3 bases clipped from V and 8 bases from J, the junction kept 6 bases outside the gene matches.

This clonotype appeared many times. The gene calls are TRBV3-1 and TRBJ2-1, with 14 positions matching TRBD2. CDR3 length: 15 amino acids. The V gene end was trimmed by 6 bases and the J gene end by 7 bases; junction bases not matched to a gene: 5. Germline loops: CDR1 LGHDT, CDR2 YNNKEL (reference sequence). In DNA form, the CDR3 reads TGTGCCAGCAGACGACTAGCGGGGGGGCCAAATGAGCAGTTCTTC. Protein product: CASRRLAGGPNEQFF.

This clonotype was seen a few times. The gene calls are TRBV27 and TRBJ2-3; possibly TRBD2 for D (5 bases). The CDR3 runs 14 residues. The germline V and J ends were trimmed by 3 bases and 4 bases, with 11 bases remaining between them. Per the germline V gene, CDR1 is MNHEY and CDR2 is SMNVEV (reference sequence). CDR3 in amino acids: CASSFWGEPDTQYF. The CDR3 DNA follows: TGTGCCAGCAGTTTTTGGGGAGAGCCAGATACGCAGTATTTT.

This clonotype has ten or more counts. The chain is built from TRBV7-8 and TRBJ1-6; unclear D gene. The CDR3 sequence is 11 residues long. V was cut by 4 bases and J by 6 bases, with 1 base left in between. Germline V lookup: CDR1 SGHVS, CDR2 FQNEAQ. The CDR3 sequence is CASSSNSPLHF. The DNA of the CDR3 is TGTGCCAGCAGCTCTAATTCACCCCTCCACTTT.

This clonotype turned up a few times. Because the CDR3 is missing its conserved closing phenylalanine or tryptophan, this is likely a read error. V is TRBV9 and J is TRBJ2-1, with 10 bases identical to TRBD2. The CDR3 spans 14 residues. CDR1 and CDR2 (germline): SGDLS, YYNGEE. V lost 8 bases and J lost 5; bases outside the gene matches: 7. The CDR3, as DNA: TGTGCCAGTCAATCTAGCGGGAGTAACAATGAGCAGTTCTAC. It codes for CASQSSGSNNEQFY.

This clonotype has ten or more counts. The chain is built from TRBV29-1 and TRBJ2-3; a possible D gene is TRBD2 (5 bases). The V end was cut by 3 bases, the J end by 6 bases, with 16 bases between. The V gene's germline CDR1 is SQVTM and CDR2 ANQGSEA. This CDR3 is built from 14 residues. In DNA form, the CDR3 reads TGCAGCGTTGAGGTAGCGCTGGAAAGGGATACGCAGTATTTT. Encoded protein: CSVEVALERDTQYF.

In its sample, this clonotype was seen many times. J is TRBJ2-3 and V is TRBV28, with 7 bases that match TRBD2. Germline CDR1 is MDHEN and CDR2 is SYDVKM. The V segment lost 4 bases and the J segment 4 bases; nucleotides outside the gene matches: 20. The CDR3 spans 19 residues. The CDR3 reads CASSSLWGGPTEGADTQYF. The DNA of the CDR3 is TGTGCCAGCAGTTCCCTGTGGGGGGGACCCACAGAAGGCGCAGATACGCAGTATTTT.